The next 18 T cell receptor beta chains were all read from a single sample in a study of cytomegalovirus exposure and HLA in healthy donors. Assay used: immunoSEQ multiplex PCR; TCRdb lists only in-frame clones, some missing. The sample yields some 87,000 clones, about 96% seen once. Sequenced input: PBMCs. The source of these receptors is a woman under 30 in good health and CMV-seronegative.

This chain joins TRBV19 and TRBJ2-3, with TRBD2 matching 8 bases. Germline V gene data show CDR1 as LNHDA and CDR2 as SQIVND (reference sequence). V gave up 4 bases and J gave up 0 bases; unmatched junction bases: 9. The CDR3 runs to 17 residues. CDR3 residues: CASSTLHSGASTDTQYF. The CDR3 nucleotides read TGTGCCAGTAGTACCCTTCATAGCGGGGCTAGCACAGATACGCAGTATTTT.

This rearrangement joins TRBV7-2 to TRBJ2-3; TRBD1 might be the D (5 bases). The CDR3 is 15 amino acids. From germline, CDR1 is SGHTA and CDR2 FQGNSA. With 2 bases removed from V and 0 bases from J, the gap between germline ends came to 9 bases. The chain's CDR3 is CASSLQGTSTDTQYF. The CDR3, as DNA: TGTGCCAGCAGCTTACAGGGCACTAGCACAGATACGCAGTATTTT. Drawing the rest from reference TRBV7-2 and TRBJ2-3, the complete variable domain is GAGVSQSPSNKVTEKGKDVELRCDPISGHTALYWYRQSLGQGLEFLIYFQGNSAPDKSGLPSDRFSAERTGGSVSTLTIQRTQQEDSAVYLCASSLQGTSTDTQYFGPGTRLTVL.

The CDR3 loop is CASSVTGQLNQPQHF. The CDR3 nucleotides read TGTGCCAGCAGTGTTACGGGACAGCTAAATCAGCCCCAGCATTTT. V is TRBV2 and J is TRBJ1-5; TRBD1 aligns across 7 bases. V was pared by 4 bases and J by 4 bases, with 7 bases of the junction left unmatched. Germline V CDR1 and CDR2: SNHLY, FYNNEI. CDR3 length equals 15 residues.

The chain uses TRBV11-2 and TRBJ2-7; the D is unclear. This CDR3 has 14 amino acids. Trimming cost V 0 bases and J 0 bases, with 6 bases left between them. Germline CDR1 is SGHAT and CDR2 is FQNNGV. The CDR3 reads CASSLDAISYEQYF. Written as DNA, the CDR3 is TGTGCCAGCAGCTTAGATGCGATCTCCTACGAGCAGTACTTC.

The rearrangement uses TRBV6-5 and TRBJ1-1; D is unclear. From germline, CDR1 is MNHEY and CDR2 SVGAGI. With 4 bases removed from V and 3 bases from J, the gap between germline ends came to 9 bases. The CDR3 covers 13 residues. The chain's CDR3 is CASSSSGYTEAFF. CDR3 DNA sequence: TGTGCCAGCAGTTCTAGCGGATACACTGAAGCTTTCTTT.

CDR3 sequence: CASSDSRGAGNGYTF. The CDR3 DNA follows: TGTGCCAGCTCCGATTCGCGCGGGGCTGGCAATGGCTACACCTTC. The chain carries TRBV18 and TRBJ1-2; D is possibly TRBD1 (5 bases). Germline CDR1 reads KGHSH; CDR2 reads LQKENI. V was pared by 6 bases and J by 6 bases, with 20 bases between. The CDR3 covers 15 residues.

The V and J genes are TRBV5-4 and TRBJ2-7, with 7 nucleotides matching TRBD1. The ends lost 4 bases at V and 6 bases at J; junction bases unmatched: 10. The CDR3 sequence is 14 residues long. CDR1 SGHNT and CDR2 YYREEE come from the germline V gene (reference sequence). The CDR3: CASSLQGDPLEQYF. For the CDR3, the DNA is TGTGCCAGCAGCCTCCAGGGGGATCCCCTCGAGCAGTACTTC.

Comments on this clone: It is unclear where the CDR3 begins or ends on the DNA, so no DNA is shown, and the CDR3 is as TCRdb lists it. The V call is TRBV27, the J call TRBJ2-2; the table's D gene call, TRBD2, was not cross checked with the DNA. A total of 15 residues make up the CDR3, ends included. The germline V gene has CDR1 MNHEY and CDR2 SMNVEV (reference sequence). This CDR3 is CASSLSLLRAGELFF.

This sequence joins TRBV12-5 and TRBJ1-1; 8 bases line up with TRBD1. The V gene's germline CDR1 is LGHNT and CDR2 FRNRAP. This CDR3 region has 16 residues. With V trimmed by 1 base and J by 2 bases, 6 bases remained unmatched. The CDR3 DNA reads TGTGCTAGTGGTTTGGACCGCGGACAGGGTAACACTGAAGCTTTCTTT. Protein sequence: CASGLDRGQGNTEAFF.

This rearrangement joins TRBV19 to TRBJ1-5; the match to TRBD1 covers 10 bases. The V and J ends lost 9 bases and 0 bases, in that order; junction bases with no gene match: 14. CDR1 and CDR2 (germline): LNHDA, SQIVND (reference sequence). This CDR3 comprises 18 residues. CDR3 residues: CASATGTGAFYSNQPQHF. The CDR3, as DNA: TGTGCCAGCGCAACCGGGACAGGGGCTTTTTATAGCAATCAGCCCCAGCATTTT.

The V call is TRBV11-2, the J call TRBJ2-3, with D possibly TRBD1 on 6 matching bases. Trimming took off 0 bases at V and 1 base at J, with 14 bases between the two ends. The germline gives CDR1 SGHAT, CDR2 FQNNGV. This CDR3 is 17 amino acids long. The CDR3 reads CASSLEGGTGRTDTQYF. Written as DNA, the CDR3 is TGTGCCAGCAGCTTAGAAGGGGGAACAGGGCGCACAGATACGCAGTATTTT. The whole variable domain, filled in from reference TRBV11-2 and TRBJ2-3, reads EAGVAQSPRYKIIEKRQSVAFWCNPISGHATLYWYQQILGQGPKLLIQFQNNGVVDDSQLPKDRFSAERLKGVDSTLKIQPAKLEDSAVYLCASSLEGGTGRTDTQYFGPGTRLTVL.

This chain uses TRBV2 with TRBJ1-2; D remains unclear. This CDR3 has 12 amino acids. V gave up 6 bases and J gave up 4 bases, with 9 bases separating them. Germline V CDR1 and CDR2: SNHLY, FYNNEI. In DNA form, the CDR3 reads TGTGCCAGCAGCGGGGAAGGCTATGGCTACACCTTC. Translated: CASSGEGYGYTF.

The V call is TRBV23-1, the J call TRBJ2-7; D is unclear. TRBV23-1 is flagged as an ORF with uncertain function. V lost 0 bases and J lost 4, with 10 bases in between. The CDR3 has 14 amino acids. The CDR3 nucleotides are TGCGCCAGCAGTCAATCTTCGAGGATTTACGAGCAGTACTTC. Translated: CASSQSSRIYEQYF.

The chain links TRBV11-2 to TRBJ2-5, with TRBD1 identical over 9 bases. CDR3 size: 15 residues. Germline trimming cut 6 bases from V and 3 bases from J; bases unmatched to any gene: 8. Germline CDR1 SGHAT, CDR2 FQNNGV. The CDR3 region has the DNA TGTGCCAGCAGGAAAAACCGGGACAGGGAAGAGACCCAGTACTTC. Its protein is CASRKNRDREETQYF.

V usage is TRBV9 and J usage is TRBJ2-7; TRBD2 agrees at 8 bases. In germline, CDR1 is SGDLS, CDR2 YYNGEE. The CDR3 covers 16 residues. J gave up 7 bases and V 0 bases, and 12 bases lay outside the gene matches. The DNA of the CDR3 is TGTGCCAGCAGCGTAGCTTCAGCGGGAGCAAAGGGAGAGCAGTACTTC. It translates to CASSVASAGAKGEQYF.

CDR3 DNA: TGTGCCAGCAGTGATCGGGACAGGGGGCGGGCACCCATATATTTT. Amino acid sequence: CASSDRDRGRAPIYF. The chain uses TRBV6-1 and TRBJ1-3, with TRBD1 matching over 12 bases. V was clipped by 3 bases and J by 11 bases; unmatched bases: 8. Germline assignment: CDR1 MNHNS and CDR2 SASEGT. This CDR3 comprises 15 residues.

V usage is TRBV19 and J usage is TRBJ2-1; 8 bases match TRBD2. Unmatched junction bases numbered 10, after V lost 4 bases and J lost 2 bases. Germline assignment: CDR1 LNHDA and CDR2 SQIVND (reference sequence). The CDR3 is made up of 17 amino acids. The chain's CDR3 is CASSKLFSGTTYNEQFF. The CDR3 DNA sequence: TGTGCCAGTAGTAAACTTTTTAGCGGGACCACCTACAATGAGCAGTTCTTC. Full variable domain (outside the CDR3, taken from reference TRBV19 and TRBJ2-1): DGGITQSPKYLFRKEGQNVTLSCEQNLNHDAMYWYRQDPGQGLRLIYYSQIVNDFQKGDIAEGYSVSREKKESFPLTVTSAQKNPTAFYLCASSKLFSGTTYNEQFFGPGTRLTVL.

This sequence joins TRBV10-3 and TRBJ2-1, with TRBD2 matching 11 bases. Germline loops: CDR1 ENHRY, CDR2 SYGVKD. The J segment lost 6 bases and the V segment lost 9 bases, leaving 10 bases of the junction unmatched. The CDR3 sequence is 15 residues long. For the CDR3, the DNA is TGTGCCATTGTGAAAGGACTAGCGGGCCCCAATGAGCAGTTCTTC. Translation: CAIVKGLAGPNEQFF.